The 6 T cell receptor beta chains below all came from one sample that was sequenced in a study of cytomegalovirus exposure and HLA in healthy donors. The protocol was immunoSEQ multiplex PCR, while the TCRdb copy is restricted to in-frame clones and leaves out a portion. Of about 200,000 clones listed, approximately 82% are singletons. The sample taken for sequencing was PBMCs. Receptors were obtained from a woman between 25 and 40 years old in good health and CMV-seropositive.

The chain combines TRBV7-8 with TRBJ2-3, with 8 bases aligning to TRBD1. V lost 5 bases and J lost 3; bases outside the gene matches: 7. Per germline, CDR1 SGHVS and CDR2 FQNEAQ. CDR3 length equals 15 residues. The CDR3 DNA reads TGTGCCAGCAGCCCCCAGGGGGCTCGGACAGATACGCAGTATTTT. This translates into CASSPQGARTDTQYF.

This chain connects TRBV10-3 to TRBJ1-3; D might be TRBD1 (5 bases). Trimming removed 4 bases from V and 3 bases from J, with 13 bases in between. Germline assignment: CDR1 ENHRY and CDR2 SYGVKD. This CDR3 comprises 15 residues. The CDR3 region has the DNA TGTGCCATCAGTGCGGGCAGGGCTCTTGGAAACACCATATATTTT. Its translation: CAISAGRALGNTIYF.

This rearrangement joins TRBV7-9 to TRBJ2-6; D possibly corresponds to TRBD1 (5 bases). The CDR3 is made up of 15 amino acids. Germline assignment: CDR1 SEHNR and CDR2 FQNEAQ (reference sequence). Trimming removed 4 bases at V and 0 bases at J, with 7 bases between. The CDR3: CASSYRSSGANVLTF. The CDR3 DNA reads as TGTGCCAGCAGCTACAGGAGCTCTGGGGCCAACGTCCTGACTTTC. The variable domain in full, with the rest retrieved from reference TRBV7-9 and TRBJ2-6, is DTGVSQNPRHKITKRGQNVTFRCDPISEHNRLYWYRQTLGQGPEFLTYFQNEAQLEKSRLLSDRFSAERPKGSFSTLEIQRTEQGDSAMYLCASSYRSSGANVLTFGAGSRLTVL.

This clone appeared a single time. V usage is TRBV29-1 and J usage is TRBJ2-1; D might be TRBD2 (5 bases). Germline-derived CDR1 and CDR2 are SQVTM and ANQGSEA. Trimming took 4 bases from V and 2 from J, leaving 15 bases between them. The CDR3 runs to 15 residues. Here the CDR3 DNA reads TGCAGCGTTGCCCCCCGGAGCGGAACCTACAATGAGCAGTTCTTC. Translating it yields CSVAPRSGTYNEQFF.

This clone was observed a single time. The V gene is TRBV18, the J gene TRBJ2-7; D not resolved. Germline CDR1 and CDR2: KGHSH and LQKENI. The V end was cut by 1 base, the J end by 0 bases, with 4 bases between. This CDR3 region has 13 residues. CDR3 sequence: CASSPQSSYEQYF. The CDR3 DNA is TGTGCCAGCTCACCACAGAGCTCCTACGAGCAGTACTTC.

This clone was observed once. The chain is built from TRBV2 and TRBJ2-5, with 9 bases that match TRBD2. Germline CDR1 reads SNHLY; CDR2 reads FYNNEI. The CDR3 is made up of 14 amino acids. V was pared by 4 bases and J by 5 bases, with 5 bases of the junction left unmatched. The chain's CDR3 is CASSVLAGLETQYF. CDR3 nucleotide sequence: TGTGCCAGCAGTGTGCTAGCGGGACTGGAGACCCAGTACTTC.